These 27 T cell receptor beta chains share one sample of origin, sequenced in a study of blood T cell repertoires in COVID-19. Produced via immunoSEQ multiplex PCR; TCRdb's table is partial and in-frame only. The sample holds around 48,000 clones, around nine tenths seen once. Sequences were obtained from peripheral blood. These TCRs come from a man between 60 and 70 years old with active or convalescent COVID-19.

This chain joins TRBV10-3 and TRBJ2-5; 8 bases align to TRBD1. This CDR3 is 13 amino acids long. Germline V gene sequence: CDR1 ENHRY, CDR2 SYGVKD. Trimming took 4 bases from V and 5 from J; bases not matched to a gene: 3. The CDR3: CAISGGQEETQYF. Here the CDR3 DNA reads TGTGCCATCAGTGGGGGACAGGAGGAGACCCAGTACTTC.

CDR3: CASARQGNSPLHF. CDR3 bases: TGTGCCAGCGCCCGACAGGGTAATTCACCCCTCCACTTT. The V gene is TRBV27, the J gene TRBJ1-6; TRBD1 agrees at 7 bases. This CDR3 has 13 amino acids. With V trimmed by 8 bases and J by 6 bases, 4 bases remained unmatched. CDR1 is MNHEY, CDR2 SMNVEV, per germline (reference sequence).

The CDR3 spells CASSTGLPGNTIYF. The CDR3 DNA follows: TGTGCCAGCAGCACAGGGCTTCCTGGAAACACCATATATTTT. This chain connects TRBV11-2 to TRBJ1-3, with TRBD1 as a possible D gene (6 bases). The CDR3 runs 14 residues. Germline CDR1 SGHAT, CDR2 FQNNGV. V lost 5 bases and J 2 bases, leaving 10 bases between the germline ends.

The rearrangement links TRBV4-3 to TRBJ2-2; TRBD1 aligns across 9 bases. This CDR3 has 16 amino acids. The V gene's germline CDR1 is LGHNA and CDR2 YSLEER. The J segment lost 2 bases and the V segment lost 1 base, leaving 2 bases of the junction unmatched. In DNA form, the CDR3 reads TGCGCCAGCAGCCAAGGAACAGGGGGCAACACCGGGGAGCTGTTTTTT. This sequence encodes CASSQGTGGNTGELFF.

The J gene is TRBJ1-3, the V gene TRBV30, with 9 nucleotides matching TRBD1. The ends lost 0 bases at V and 3 bases at J; junction bases unmatched: 12. There are 18 residues in the CDR3. The germline V gene encodes CDR1 GTSNPN and CDR2 SVGIG (reference sequence). CDR3 DNA sequence: TGTGCCTGGAGTGTCTTTTCCGGGACAGGGATGCATGGAAACACCATATATTTT. Its protein product is CAWSVFSGTGMHGNTIYF.

V gene TRBV5-1 combines with J gene TRBJ1-4; TRBD1 might be the D (5 bases). CDR1 is SGHRS and CDR2 is YFSETQ in the germline V gene. Trimming took 2 bases from V and 3 from J, leaving 11 bases between them. CDR3 size: 15 residues. This CDR3 is CASSFTGEANEKLFF. CDR3 bases: TGCGCCAGCAGCTTCACGGGGGAGGCTAATGAAAAACTGTTTTTT.

The V call is TRBV5-1, the J call TRBJ1-1; 10 nucleotides match TRBD1. The CDR3 sequence is 13 residues long. The V and J ends lost 4 bases and 9 bases, in that order; junction bases with no gene match: 6. The germline V gene has CDR1 SGHRS and CDR2 YFSETQ. CDR3 in DNA: TGCGCCAGCAGCGAAACGGGACAGGGGCAAGCTTTCTTT. It encodes CASSETGQGQAFF.

V is TRBV29-1 and J is TRBJ2-3, with 8 nucleotides matching TRBD1. The trim removed 7 bases at V and 0 bases at J, leaving 6 bases unmatched. The CDR3 is 14 amino acids. The germline V gene has CDR1 SQVTM and CDR2 ANQGSEA. CDR3 DNA sequence: TGCAGCGCCCAACAGGGGGAAAGCACAGATACGCAGTATTTT. Translation gives CSAQQGESTDTQYF.

The chain carries TRBV9 and TRBJ2-3; 10 bases fit TRBD2. There are 18 residues in the CDR3. With 4 bases clipped from V and 3 bases from J, the junction kept 14 bases outside the gene matches. Germline CDR1 SGDLS, CDR2 YYNGEE. The CDR3 is CASSSLASSGGRTDTQYF. CDR3 nucleotide sequence: TGTGCCAGCAGCTCCCTAGCTTCTAGCGGGGGTAGAACAGATACGCAGTATTTT. Using reference TRBV9 and TRBJ2-3 for the parts outside the CDR3, the full variable domain is DSGVTQTPKHLITATGQRVTLRCSPRSGDLSVYWYQQSLDQGLQFLIQYYNGEERAKGNILERFSAQQFPDLHSELNLSSLELGDSALYFCASSSLASSGGRTDTQYFGPGTRLTVL.

This chain uses TRBV3-1 (or the pseudogene TRBV3-2) with TRBJ2-2; D remains unclear. Germline CDR1 LGHDT, CDR2 YNNKEL (reference sequence). The CDR3 length is 13 residues. V shed 1 base and J shed 4 bases, with 4 bases lying between them. For the CDR3, the DNA is TGTGCCAGCAGCCAAGCGTCCACCGGGGAGCTGTTTTTT. Residues: CASSQASTGELFF.

This sequence joins TRBV19 and TRBJ2-3; D is perhaps TRBD1 (6 bases). CDR1 and CDR2 from the germline V gene are LNHDA and SQIVND (reference sequence). This CDR3 is 13 amino acids long. V dropped 10 bases and J dropped 0 bases, with 11 bases sitting between them. CDR3 DNA sequence: TGTGCCACTCGGACAGAAAGCACAGATACGCAGTATTTT. It encodes CATRTESTDTQYF. Based on the CDR3 plus reference TRBV19 and TRBJ2-3, the full variable domain is DGGITQSPKYLFRKEGQNVTLSCEQNLNHDAMYWYRQDPGQGLRLIYYSQIVNDFQKGDIAEGYSVSREKKESFPLTVTSAQKNPTAFYLCATRTESTDTQYFGPGTRLTVL.

The CDR3, as DNA: TGTGCCAGTTCAGGGACAGCTGTCACCGGGGAGCTGTTTTTT. Encoded protein: CASSGTAVTGELFF. The chain joins TRBV18 to TRBJ2-2; 7 nucleotides match TRBD1. CDR3 length equals 14 residues. Germline lookup yields CDR1 KGHSH and CDR2 LQKENI. Unmatched junction bases numbered 8, after V lost 9 bases and J lost 4 bases.

The rearrangement joins TRBV7-9 to TRBJ2-2; D is unresolved. V lost 3 bases and J lost 6, with 11 bases in between. Germline-derived CDR1 and CDR2 are SEHNR and FQNEAQ (reference sequence). This CDR3 has 14 amino acids. The DNA of the CDR3 is TGTGCCAGCAGCTTGGCCTTGGCCGCCGGGGAGCTGTTTTTT. It specifies CASSLALAAGELFF.

The gene calls are TRBV27 and TRBJ1-2, with D possibly matching TRBD1 (6 bases). The CDR3 has 13 amino acids. The V gene's germline CDR1 is MNHEY and CDR2 SMNVEV (reference sequence). V was pared by 5 bases and J by 5 bases, with 12 bases between. The CDR3 sequence is CASSPLTGYGYTF. As DNA, the CDR3 is TGTGCCAGCAGTCCACTCACAGGGTATGGCTACACCTTC.

The gene calls are TRBV5-5 and TRBJ1-2; the match to TRBD1 covers 7 bases. V trimming: 5 bases; J trimming: 4 bases; junction bases outside the gene matches: 8. The CDR3 runs 14 residues. Germline CDR1 SGHKS, CDR2 YYEKEE (reference sequence). CDR3 sequence: CASRDSTGAYGYTF. CDR3 nucleotide sequence: TGTGCCAGCAGGGATTCTACAGGGGCCTATGGCTACACCTTC.

The chain employs TRBV27 and TRBJ1-6; TRBD1 is a possible D gene (5 bases). The V and J ends lost 0 bases and 11 bases respectively, with 11 bases between them. Looked up from germline, CDR1 is MNHEY and CDR2 is SMNVEV (reference sequence). The CDR3 has 14 amino acids. CDR3 DNA sequence: TGTGCCAGCAGTTTATCACAGGATCGGGCACCCCTCCACTTT. It yields the protein CASSLSQDRAPLHF.

V is TRBV7-3 and J is TRBJ2-1; 8 positions match TRBD1. The CDR3 consists of 15 residues. In germline, CDR1 is SGHTA, CDR2 FQGTGA. With V trimmed by 4 bases and J by 8 bases, 10 bases remained unmatched. DNA of the CDR3: TGTGCCAGCAGCTCTCCAGGGGGCTTGAAGGATGAGCAGTTCTTC. As protein: CASSSPGGLKDEQFF.

The chain combines TRBV13 with TRBJ2-3, with 9 bases that match TRBD1. Germline CDR1 PRHDT, CDR2 FYEKMQ (reference sequence). V lost 8 bases to trimming and J lost 6 bases; unmatched junction nucleotides: 9. This CDR3 is 14 amino acids long. For the CDR3, the DNA is TGTGCCAGCTCCTTGGGACAGGGCAGTGATACGCAGTATTTT. It encodes CASSLGQGSDTQYF.

The rearrangement links TRBV12-1 to TRBJ2-5; TRBD2, the table's D call, lacks a check against the DNA. TRBV12-1 is described as a pseudogene. This CDR3 is built from 15 residues. This chain's CDR3 is CASSFLTLGEETQYF. As DNA, the CDR3 is TGTGCCAGCAGCTTTTTGACCCTCGGGGAAGAGACCCAGTACTTC.

The chain has TRBV5-4 and TRBJ2-6; no definite D call. Germline values: CDR1 SGHNT, CDR2 YYREEE (reference sequence). There are 16 residues in the CDR3. The ends were cut back, 2 bases at V and 0 bases at J, with 9 bases in the middle. Here the CDR3 reads CASSFTVDSGANVLTF. DNA for the CDR3: TGTGCCAGCAGCTTCACGGTCGACTCTGGGGCCAACGTCCTGACTTTC.

V usage is TRBV9 and J usage is TRBJ2-5, with D maybe TRBD1 (6 bases). The CDR3 has 15 residues. From germline, CDR1 is SGDLS and CDR2 YYNGEE. Deletions cut 0 bases from V and 3 bases from J, with 12 bases between. DNA of the CDR3: TGTGCCAGCAGCGTAGACCGACAGGCAGAAGAGACCCAGTACTTC. This gives the protein CASSVDRQAEETQYF. The variable domain in full, completed from reference TRBV9 and TRBJ2-5, reads DSGVTQTPKHLITATGQRVTLRCSPRSGDLSVYWYQQSLDQGLQFLIQYYNGEERAKGNILERFSAQQFPDLHSELNLSSLELGDSALYFCASSVDRQAEETQYFGPGTRLLVL.

The V call is TRBV3-1 (or the pseudogene TRBV3-2), the J call TRBJ1-4, with D tentatively TRBD1 (5 bases). Germline V gene lookup returns CDR1 LGHDT and CDR2 YNNKEL (reference sequence). The ends were cut back, 4 bases at V and 8 bases at J, with 14 bases in the middle. The CDR3 extends over 14 amino acids. The CDR3 protein is CASSRGGTFEKLFF. In DNA form, the CDR3 reads TGTGCCAGCAGCCGAGGCGGGACCTTCGAAAAACTGTTTTTT.

The rearrangement uses TRBV7-2 and TRBJ2-7; tentatively, D is TRBD1 (5 bases). CDR3 length equals 17 residues. CDR1 is SGHTA, CDR2 FQGNSA, per germline. V gave up 1 base and J gave up 2 bases, with 18 bases separating them. CDR3: CASSLDRWQGRAYEQYF. The CDR3 nucleotides read TGTGCCAGCAGCTTAGACCGTTGGCAGGGTAGGGCCTACGAGCAGTACTTC.

This chain uses TRBV5-5 with TRBJ1-1; the D gene is possibly TRBD1 (6 bases). V lost 5 bases, J lost 1 base, and 9 bases lay in between. The CDR3 spans 13 residues. CDR1 SGHKS and CDR2 YYEKEE come from the germline V gene (reference sequence). The CDR3 loop reads CASRSQGNTEAFF. The CDR3 DNA reads as TGTGCCAGCAGATCACAGGGGAACACTGAAGCTTTCTTT.

The V and J genes are TRBV5-1 and TRBJ2-5; the match to TRBD1 covers 7 bases. Unmatched junction bases numbered 8, after V lost 4 bases and J lost 2 bases. Germline assignment: CDR1 SGHRS and CDR2 YFSETQ. CDR3 size: 15 residues. The CDR3 nucleotides read TGCGCCAGCAGCGAATGGGGACAGCGTCAAGAGACCCAGTACTTC. Amino acids: CASSEWGQRQETQYF.

This chain uses TRBV28 with TRBJ1-5; D is perhaps TRBD1 (5 bases). The CDR3 extends over 13 amino acids. Per the germline V gene, CDR1 is MDHEN and CDR2 is SYDVKM. The V and J ends lost 6 bases and 3 bases respectively, with 9 bases between them. The CDR3 is CASRGVYNQPQHF. CDR3 sequence (DNA): TGTGCCAGCAGAGGGGTGTACAATCAGCCCCAGCATTTT. The full variable domain, with the rest looked up from reference TRBV28 and TRBJ1-5, is DVKVTQSSRYLVKRTGEKVFLECVQDMDHENMFWYRQDPGLGLRLIYFSYDVKMKEKGDIPEGYSVSREKKERFSLILESASTNQTSMYLCASRGVYNQPQHFGDGTRLSIL.

This chain uses TRBV5-1 with TRBJ1-1; 7 bases align to TRBD1. V was clipped by 2 bases and J by 1 base; unmatched bases: 11. Germline-derived CDR1 and CDR2 are SGHRS and YFSETQ. CDR3 size: 17 residues. CDR3 nucleotides: TGCGCCAGCAGCTTCGGACACTCCGGGACAGCGAACACTGAAGCTTTCTTT. Its translation: CASSFGHSGTANTEAFF.